The present TCR beta chain was sequenced within a study of blood T cell repertoires in COVID-19. Study context: Nucleic acid was either cDNA or gDNA, and it came from T cells, B-cell-depleted T cells, or PBMCs.

The CDR3 consists of 18 residues. V lost 4 bases to trimming and J lost 0 bases; unmatched junction nucleotides: 8. CDR1 is LNHDA and CDR2 is SQIVND in the germline V gene (reference sequence). In the original analysis: The assay estimated nucleated cells by amplifying reference gene primers. Data came from immunoSEQ multiplex PCR; TCRdb stores just in-frame clones and leaves some out. The DNA gave D and trimming, while V, J and clone size come from that table. The sample includes around 65,000 clones, 65% to 80% of them seen just once. The material sequenced was peripheral blood. J is TRBJ2-7 and V is TRBV19, with 14 bases aligning to TRBD2. This receptor was obtained from a woman of 80 years or more with active or convalescent COVID-19. The DNA for the CDR3 is TGTGCCAGTAGTACTCGGACTAGCGGGGGGCTTTACTCCTACGAGCAGTACTTC. Translation gives CASSTRTSGGLYSYEQYF.